This T cell receptor beta chain was observed in a study of control samples from healthy donors and cancer patients (dated by TCRdb to 2020 to 2022). The method behind the library was the immunoSEQ multiplex PCR assay. TCRdb mirrors the immuneACCESS table, restricted to in-frame sequences. Some clones are absent from its copies; in checked studies, under half trace to an unresolved V gene, and the reason for the others is unknown. The sample contains 45,000 to 60,000 clones, 90% to 95% of them found a single time. The ten top clones hold 3.5% to 4% of the sample. To note about this clone: What this receptor recognizes is not known. Base-call qualities are not available, and no considerably larger clone is one nucleotide away.

Germline trimming: 4 bases from V, 5 bases from J; junction bases outside gene matches: 5. Via the germline V gene, CDR1 is ENHRY and CDR2 SYGVKD. The CDR3, cysteine through phenylalanine, is 15 amino acids long. Only the CDR3 portion is preserved as DNA: 45 bases, with reading frame beginning at the first base. Input material: blood. The chain is assembled from TRBV10-3 and TRBJ1-4, and 9 junctional nucleotides match TRBD1. This receptor was identified in a man aged 25 to 45 in good health. In nucleotides, the sequence is TGTGCCATCAGTGTTGGTGGGACAGGGAATGAAAAACTGTTTTTT. Its product reads: CAISVGGTGNEKLFF.